This T cell receptor (beta chain) appears in the sequencing data of a study of CD8 T cells in ankylosing spondylitis. The germline V and J ends were trimmed by 3 bases and 2 bases, with 11 bases remaining between them. Germline V gene sequence: CDR1 MDHEN, CDR2 SYDVKM. CDR3 length equals 14 residues. TCRdb re-analysed the 5' RACE reads in MiXCR, keeping a single row per CDR3 protein. The data hold under 150,000 distinct CDR3 sequences, with approximately 10% observed a single time. This clonotype was counted at least ten times. Its antigen is still unknown. Findings and caveats of the study: Disease-linked clones, CD8+, were relatively rare in peripheral blood.

The sequenced material came from blood, either unsorted or a sorted T cell fraction (not recorded which). The TCR sequence derives from a male donor with ankylosing spondylitis or in good health (not recorded which). The V gene is TRBV28, the J gene TRBJ2-7, with D maybe TRBD1 (5 bases). The CDR3 DNA follows: TGTGCCAGCAGTTTGGGGCCCCTCACCTACGAGCAGTACTTC. As protein: CASSLGPLTYEQYF.